This TCR beta chain stems from a study of OX40 agonist ivuxolimab in advanced cancers. Study-wide context: Previous treatment with anti-PD-1, anti-PD-L1 or anti-CTLA-4 therapy was allowed; 40% had received some.

Baseline was the first blood sampling point, followed by cycle 4 day 1 and cycle 7 day 1. CDR3 length: 15 amino acids. Germline lookup yields CDR1 SGDLS and CDR2 YYNGEE. Trimming cost V 0 bases and J 5 bases, with 12 bases left between them. The assay was immunoSEQ multiplex PCR, and TCRdb's table has in-frame clones only and misses some. This table has roughly 50,000 clones, over 80% appearing once. This clone was observed a single time. Its antigen is still unknown. General study results and limits: Expanded clones were, on average, more numerous among CD8+ T cells than CD4+.

This receptor was taken from an adult with an advanced solid tumor such as melanoma, head and neck, liver or kidney cancer. Source: CD4+ or CD8+ T cells sorted from blood, taken in a trial of the OX40 agonist ivuxolimab. The chain has TRBV9 and TRBJ2-1, with D perhaps given as TRBD1 or TRBD2 (5 bases each). CDR3 coding DNA: TGTGCCAGCAGCGTAGCCCGAGGGGTAAACAATGAGCAGTTCTTC. It codes for CASSVARGVNNEQFF.